A single sample is the source of the 18 T cell receptor beta chains below, sequenced in a study of T cells after yellow fever vaccination. TCRdb re-called the 5' RACE reads through MiXCR, storing one row per CDR3 protein. The sample lists roughly 180,000 distinct CDR3 sequences; approximately 6.2% were seen once. Sequencing used CD4+ T cells sorted from PBMCs, obtained on the day of the first yellow fever vaccination. The source of these receptors is a man younger than 35 who received the YFV17D yellow fever vaccine.

Ten or more counts support this clonotype. V is TRBV10-3 and J is TRBJ1-2; the D gene is possibly TRBD1 (6 bases). V was clipped by 4 bases and J by 3 bases, with 9 bases between them. Germline-derived CDR1 and CDR2 are ENHRY and SYGVKD. CDR3 size: 13 residues. The CDR3, as DNA: TGTGCCATCAGTGCGGACAGTTACTATGGCTACACCTTC. Translating gives CAISADSYYGYTF.

This clonotype has at least ten counts. The rearrangement links TRBV6-6 to TRBJ2-2; no clear D gene. V was trimmed by 6 bases and J by 7 bases, leaving 9 bases between them. In germline, CDR1 is MNHNY, CDR2 SVGAGI (reference sequence). This CDR3 comprises 12 residues. The CDR3 reads CASSKGHGELFF. In DNA form, the CDR3 reads TGTGCCAGCAGCAAGGGCCACGGGGAGCTGTTTTTT.

The rearrangement joins TRBV19 to TRBJ1-5, with 7 bases that match TRBD1. CDR3 length: 18 residues. Trimming took 5 bases from V and 0 from J; bases not matched to a gene: 13. Per the germline V gene, CDR1 is LNHDA and CDR2 is SQIVND (reference sequence). The CDR3 region is CASSLRGQKFYSNQPQHF. CDR3 nucleotides: TGTGCCAGTAGTTTACGGGGACAGAAGTTTTATAGCAATCAGCCCCAGCATTTT.

This clonotype was counted ten times or more. The rearrangement links TRBV5-1 to TRBJ2-3, with D uncertain. CDR1 is SGHRS and CDR2 is YFSETQ in the germline V gene. The CDR3 is 14 amino acids. Between the trimmed V and J ends, which lost 2 bases and 2 bases, there was a span of 9 bases. CDR3 amino acids: CASSFPLVTDTQYF. CDR3 in DNA: TGCGCCAGCAGCTTCCCCCTCGTCACAGATACGCAGTATTTT.

This clonotype was counted only a few times. The V and J genes are TRBV6-1 and TRBJ2-3; D not certain. Looked up from germline, CDR1 is MNHNS and CDR2 is SASEGT. The CDR3 is 15 residues long. Trimming shortened V by 4 bases and J by 1 base, and 12 bases separated the two germline ends. The CDR3 reads CASSGGVTGTDTQYF. The CDR3 coding sequence is TGTGCCAGCAGTGGTGGGGTGACGGGCACAGATACGCAGTATTTT.

This clonotype showed up many times. The chain links TRBV6-5 to TRBJ1-1; 8 bases are a match to TRBD1. Germline CDR1 MNHEY, CDR2 SVGAGI. V dropped 2 bases and J dropped 6; count of bases not matched to a gene: 5. This CDR3 has 14 residues. The CDR3 bases are TGTGCCAGCAGTTACACGCTGACAGGGGCTGAAGCTTTCTTT. This gives the protein CASSYTLTGAEAFF.

The chain joins TRBV12-3 or TRBV12-4 to TRBJ2-1; 10 nucleotides agree with TRBD1. The CDR3 is made up of 15 amino acids. Trimming removed 5 bases from V and 10 bases from J; junction bases left unmatched: 11. Here the CDR3 reads CASSTLTGGGGEQFF. CDR3 sequence (DNA): TGTGCCAGCAGTACACTGACAGGGGGCGGAGGCGAGCAGTTCTTC.

J is TRBJ2-7 and V is TRBV7-2, with D possibly TRBD1 on 6 matching bases. In germline, CDR1 is SGHTA, CDR2 FQGNSA. The CDR3 totals 14 residues. V shed 2 bases and J shed 2 bases, with 10 bases lying between them. CDR3 bases: TGTGCCAGCAGCTTAATGGCAGGGGCCTACGAGCAGTACGTC. Translated: CASSLMAGAYEQYV.

This clonotype was seen more than once but under ten times. The gene calls are TRBV7-2 and TRBJ2-1; no firm D call. Trimming removed 3 bases from V and 1 base from J, with 10 bases in between. The CDR3 covers 15 residues. The V gene's germline CDR1 is SGHTA and CDR2 FQGNSA. The CDR3 coding sequence is TGTGCCAGCAGCTTTCTGTTTGGGTCCTACAATGAGCAGTTCTTC. Protein product: CASSFLFGSYNEQFF.

This chain connects TRBV2 to TRBJ2-2; maybe TRBD1 (5 bases). There are 15 residues in the CDR3. The V end lost 9 bases, the J end lost 2 bases, and 16 bases lay between the germline ends. The germline gives CDR1 SNHLY, CDR2 FYNNEI. CDR3 nucleotide sequence: TGTGCCAGTTTAGGGGCTTCTCTTAACACCGGGGAGCTGTTTTTT. Amino acids: CASLGASLNTGELFF.

This clonotype was observed a handful of times. The chain uses TRBV5-1 and TRBJ2-1; maybe TRBD2 (5 bases). Germline values: CDR1 SGHRS, CDR2 YFSETQ. The CDR3 runs to 16 residues. Trimming removed 4 bases at V and 0 bases at J, with 14 bases between. This chain's CDR3 is CASSQTRHSSYNEQFF. As DNA, the CDR3 is TGCGCCAGCAGCCAAACTAGACATAGCTCCTACAATGAGCAGTTCTTC.

In this sample, this clonotype turned up a few times. J is TRBJ2-3 and V is TRBV23-1; 7 bases line up with TRBD2. TRBV23-1 is placed among ORFs of uncertain function. The trim removed 3 bases at V and 5 bases at J, leaving 5 bases unmatched. This CDR3 comprises 14 residues. The CDR3 sequence is CASSHRGEGDTQYF. In DNA form, the CDR3 reads TGCGCCAGCAGTCACCGGGGGGAGGGAGATACGCAGTATTTT.

The sample holds a few counts of this clonotype. This CDR3 is CASSRGTAISNYGYTF. In nucleotides, the CDR3 is TGTGCCAGTAGCAGAGGGACAGCCATTTCTAACTATGGCTACACCTTC. The chain recombines TRBV19 with TRBJ1-2, with 7 bases that match TRBD1. The CDR3 runs to 16 residues. Trimming took 6 bases from V and 0 from J; bases not matched to a gene: 10. CDR1 and CDR2 from the germline V gene are LNHDA and SQIVND (reference sequence).

This clonotype has at least ten counts. This chain joins TRBV7-2 and TRBJ2-2; D not resolved. This CDR3 region has 13 residues. V was clipped by 8 bases and J by 7 bases, with 14 bases between them. In germline, CDR1 is SGHTA, CDR2 FQGNSA. The CDR3 sequence: CASRAAGYGELFF. The CDR3 bases are TGTGCCAGCCGGGCGGCCGGCTACGGGGAGCTGTTTTTT. The whole variable domain, filled in from reference TRBV7-2 and TRBJ2-2, reads GAGVSQSPSNKVTEKGKDVELRCDPISGHTALYWYRQSLGQGLEFLIYFQGNSAPDKSGLPSDRFSAERTGGSVSTLTIQRTQQEDSAVYLCASRAAGYGELFFGEGSRLTVL.

V is TRBV9 and J is TRBJ2-1; possible D gene TRBD1, 7 bases. Trimming took 0 bases from V and 10 from J, leaving 20 bases between them. This CDR3 region has 16 residues. Germline V CDR1 and CDR2: SGDLS, YYNGEE. The CDR3 is CASSVAGWPSGGEQFF. The CDR3 DNA sequence: TGTGCCAGCAGCGTAGCTGGCTGGCCCTCAGGGGGGGAGCAGTTCTTC. The entire variable domain, with the rest obtained from reference TRBV9 and TRBJ2-1, is as follows: DSGVTQTPKHLITATGQRVTLRCSPRSGDLSVYWYQQSLDQGLQFLIQYYNGEERAKGNILERFSAQQFPDLHSELNLSSLELGDSALYFCASSVAGWPSGGEQFFGPGTRLTVL.

This clonotype was counted a single time. The rearrangement links TRBV14 to TRBJ2-1; 8 positions match TRBD1. Germline V gene sequence: CDR1 SGHDN, CDR2 FVKESK. The CDR3 has 13 amino acids. The V segment lost 2 bases and the J segment 9 bases; nucleotides outside the gene matches: 3. CDR3 in DNA: TGTGCCAGCAGCCAACAGGGGGCAGGTGAGCAGTTCTTC. It specifies CASSQQGAGEQFF.

A few counts support this clonotype. In nucleotides, the CDR3 is TGCAGTGCTAGAGACGGACAGGGGAGGGATGGCTACACCTTC. This sequence encodes CSARDGQGRDGYTF. The chain uses TRBV20-1 and TRBJ1-2; 9 bases fit TRBD1. The CDR3 is made up of 14 amino acids. Germline V gene data show CDR1 as DFQATT and CDR2 as SNEGSKA (reference sequence). The junction had 5 bases not matched to a gene; V was cut back by 0 bases and J by 6 bases.

This clonotype showed up just a few times. The DNA of the CDR3 is TGTGCCTGGACGGGCAGGGGAGAAGATGAGCAGTTCTTC. Its protein is CAWTGRGEDEQFF. The J gene is TRBJ2-1, the V gene TRBV30; a possible D gene is TRBD1 (6 bases). There are 13 residues in the CDR3. V lost 4 bases to trimming and J lost 8 bases, with 15 bases between them. Per germline, CDR1 GTSNPN and CDR2 SVGIG (reference sequence). Looking up the rest from reference TRBV30 and TRBJ2-1 gives the full variable domain: SQTIHQWPATLVQPVGSPLSLECTVEGTSNPNLYWYRQAAGRGLQLLFYSVGIGQISSEVPQNLSASRPQDRQFILSSKKLLLSDSGFYLCAWTGRGEDEQFFGPGTRLTVL.